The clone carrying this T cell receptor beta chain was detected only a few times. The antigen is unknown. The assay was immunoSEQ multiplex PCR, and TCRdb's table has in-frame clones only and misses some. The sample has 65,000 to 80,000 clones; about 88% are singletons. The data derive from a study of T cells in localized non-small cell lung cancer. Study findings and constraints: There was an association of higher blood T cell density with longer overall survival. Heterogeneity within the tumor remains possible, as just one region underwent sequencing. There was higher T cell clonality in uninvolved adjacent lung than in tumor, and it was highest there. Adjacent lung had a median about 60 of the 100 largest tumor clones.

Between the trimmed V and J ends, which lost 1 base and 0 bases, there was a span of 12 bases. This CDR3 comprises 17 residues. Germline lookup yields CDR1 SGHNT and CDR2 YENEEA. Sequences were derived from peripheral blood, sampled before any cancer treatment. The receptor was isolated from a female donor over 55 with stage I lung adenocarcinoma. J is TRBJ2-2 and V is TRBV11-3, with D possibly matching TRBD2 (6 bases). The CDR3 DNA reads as TGTGCCAGCAGCTTAGGTGGAGGGACGGCGAACACCGGGGAGCTGTTTTTT. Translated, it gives CASSLGGGTANTGELFF.